The source of this T cell receptor (beta chain) is a study of blood T cell repertoires in COVID-19. Study as a whole: Some COVID-19 samples were acute and others convalescent; all came from the United States, Italy and Spain. Sample material is recorded as cDNA or gDNA derived from T cells, B-cell-depleted T cells, or PBMCs.

Methods used by the authors: Reference gene primer amplification yielded estimated nucleated cell counts. Libraries were prepared by immunoSEQ multiplex PCR; TCRdb keeps only in-frame clonotypes and omits some of them. That table supplies the V and J calls and clone size; D and trimming were determined from the DNA. The sample lists approximately 300,000 clones, 90% seen once, with under 7% in the top ten. Looked up from germline, CDR1 is LNHDA and CDR2 is SQIVND (reference sequence). The CDR3 consists of 16 residues. V lost 0 bases, J lost 5 bases, and 14 bases lay in between. The source material was peripheral blood. The chain has TRBV19 and TRBJ2-1; D might be TRBD2 (6 bases). The receptor comes from a woman in her twenties or thirties with COVID-19, enrolled during active disease. The CDR3 DNA reads TGTGCCAGTAGTATAGATAAGTGGGAGGCCAACAATGAGCAGTTCTTC. It specifies CASSIDKWEANNEQFF.